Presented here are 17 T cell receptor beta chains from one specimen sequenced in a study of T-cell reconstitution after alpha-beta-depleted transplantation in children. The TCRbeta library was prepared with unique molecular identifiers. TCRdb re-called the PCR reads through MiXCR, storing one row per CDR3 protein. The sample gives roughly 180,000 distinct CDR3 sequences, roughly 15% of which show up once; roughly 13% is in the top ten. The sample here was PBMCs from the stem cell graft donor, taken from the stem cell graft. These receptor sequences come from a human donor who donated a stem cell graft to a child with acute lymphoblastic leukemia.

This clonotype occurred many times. The CDR3 spells CASSLSAGYYGYTF. CDR3 bases: TGTGCCAGCAGTTTATCGGCAGGGTACTATGGCTACACCTTC. The V and J genes are TRBV27 and TRBJ1-2, with D possibly matching TRBD1 (5 bases). Trimming shortened V by 0 bases and J by 3 bases, and 8 bases separated the two germline ends. Looked up from germline, CDR1 is MNHEY and CDR2 is SMNVEV (reference sequence). This CDR3 contains 14 residues.

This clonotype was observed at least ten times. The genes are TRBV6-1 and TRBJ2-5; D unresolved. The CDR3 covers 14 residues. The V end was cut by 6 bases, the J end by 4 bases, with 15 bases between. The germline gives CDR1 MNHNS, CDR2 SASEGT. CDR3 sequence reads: CASSWAQTRETQYF. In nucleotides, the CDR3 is TGTGCCAGCAGCTGGGCCCAGACGCGAGAGACCCAGTACTTC.

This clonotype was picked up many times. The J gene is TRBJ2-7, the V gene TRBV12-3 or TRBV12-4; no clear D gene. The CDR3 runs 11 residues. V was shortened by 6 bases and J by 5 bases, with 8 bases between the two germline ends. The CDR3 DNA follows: TGTGCCAGCAGCCTCATCAACGAGCAGTACTTC. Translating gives CASSLINEQYF.

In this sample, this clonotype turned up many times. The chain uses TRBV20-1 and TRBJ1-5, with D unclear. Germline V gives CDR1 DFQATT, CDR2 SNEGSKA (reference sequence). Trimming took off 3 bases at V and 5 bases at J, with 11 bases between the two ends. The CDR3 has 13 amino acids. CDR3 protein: CSASEAFDQPQHF. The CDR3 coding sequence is TGCAGTGCTAGTGAAGCGTTTGATCAGCCCCAGCATTTT.

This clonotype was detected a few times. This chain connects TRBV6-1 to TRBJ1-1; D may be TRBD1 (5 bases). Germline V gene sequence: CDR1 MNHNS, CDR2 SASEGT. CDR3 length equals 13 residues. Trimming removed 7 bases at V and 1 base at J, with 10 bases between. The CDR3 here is CASTRQKNTEAFF. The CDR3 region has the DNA TGTGCCAGCACTAGACAGAAGAACACTGAAGCTTTCTTT.

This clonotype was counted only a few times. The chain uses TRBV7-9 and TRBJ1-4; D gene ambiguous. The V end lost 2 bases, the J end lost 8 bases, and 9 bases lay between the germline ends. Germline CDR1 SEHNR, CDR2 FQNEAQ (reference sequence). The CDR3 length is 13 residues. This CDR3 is CASSLSIGEKLFF. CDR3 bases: TGTGCCAGCAGCTTAAGCATCGGGGAAAAACTGTTTTTT.

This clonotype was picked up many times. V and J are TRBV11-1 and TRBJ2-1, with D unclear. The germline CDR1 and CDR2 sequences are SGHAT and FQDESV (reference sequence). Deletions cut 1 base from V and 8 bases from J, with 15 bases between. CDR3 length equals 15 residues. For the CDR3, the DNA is TGTGCCAGCAGCTTAGTGAAGAGCTTACGGCATGAGCAGTTCTTC. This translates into CASSLVKSLRHEQFF. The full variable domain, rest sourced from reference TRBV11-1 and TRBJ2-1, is EAEVAQSPRYKITEKSQAVAFWCDPISGHATLYWYRQILGQGPELLVQFQDESVVDDSQLPKDRFSAERLKGVDSTLKIQPAELGDSAMYLCASSLVKSLRHEQFFGPGTRLTVL.

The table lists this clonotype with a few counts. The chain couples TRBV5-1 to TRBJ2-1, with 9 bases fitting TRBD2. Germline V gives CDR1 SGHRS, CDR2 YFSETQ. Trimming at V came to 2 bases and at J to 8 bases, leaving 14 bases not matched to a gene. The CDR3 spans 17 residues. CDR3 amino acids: CASSFSAAGGSLDEQFF. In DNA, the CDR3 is TGCGCCAGCAGCTTTTCGGCAGCGGGAGGAAGTTTGGATGAGCAGTTCTTC.

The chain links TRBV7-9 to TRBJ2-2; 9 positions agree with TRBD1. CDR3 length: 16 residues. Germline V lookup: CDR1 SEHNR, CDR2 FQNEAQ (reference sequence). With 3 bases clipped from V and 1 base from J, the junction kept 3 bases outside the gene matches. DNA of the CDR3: TGTGCCAGCAGCTTGCTGGGACAGGGGAACACCGGGGAGCTGTTTTTT. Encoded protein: CASSLLGQGNTGELFF.

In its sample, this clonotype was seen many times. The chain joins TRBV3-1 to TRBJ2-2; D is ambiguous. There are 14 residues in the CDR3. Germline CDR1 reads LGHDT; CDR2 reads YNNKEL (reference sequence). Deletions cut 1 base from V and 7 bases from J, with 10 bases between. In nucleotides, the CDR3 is TGTGCCAGCAGCCAAGCTTATTCTCACGGGGAGCTGTTTTTT. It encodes CASSQAYSHGELFF.

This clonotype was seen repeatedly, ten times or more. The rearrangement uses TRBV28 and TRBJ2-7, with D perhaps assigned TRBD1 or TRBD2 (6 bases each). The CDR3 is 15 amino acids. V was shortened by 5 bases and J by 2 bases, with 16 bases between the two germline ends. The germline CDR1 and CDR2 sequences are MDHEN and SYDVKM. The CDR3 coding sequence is TGTGCCAGCAGTACTCCCGGGGGCATCCCCTACGAGCAGTACTTC. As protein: CASSTPGGIPYEQYF.

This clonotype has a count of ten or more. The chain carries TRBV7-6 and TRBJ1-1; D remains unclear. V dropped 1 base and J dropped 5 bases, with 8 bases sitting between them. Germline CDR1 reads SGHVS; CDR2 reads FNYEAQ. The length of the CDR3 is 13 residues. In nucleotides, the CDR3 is TGTGCCAGCAGCTTAGAAAGGGAAACTGAAGCTTTCTTT. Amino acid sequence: CASSLERETEAFF.

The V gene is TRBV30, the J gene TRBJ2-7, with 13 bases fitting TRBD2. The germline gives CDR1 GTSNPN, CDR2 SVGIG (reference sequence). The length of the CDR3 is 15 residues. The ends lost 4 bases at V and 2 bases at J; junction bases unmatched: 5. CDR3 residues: CAWKTSGRVTYEQYF. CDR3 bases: TGTGCCTGGAAAACTAGCGGGAGGGTAACCTACGAGCAGTACTTC.

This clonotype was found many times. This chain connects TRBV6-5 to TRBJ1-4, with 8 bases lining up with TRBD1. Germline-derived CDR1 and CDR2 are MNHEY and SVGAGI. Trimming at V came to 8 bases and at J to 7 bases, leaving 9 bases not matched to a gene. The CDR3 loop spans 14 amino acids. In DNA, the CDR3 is TGTGCCAGCCGCACGCTCGACAGGGGTGAAAAACTGTTTTTT. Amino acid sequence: CASRTLDRGEKLFF.

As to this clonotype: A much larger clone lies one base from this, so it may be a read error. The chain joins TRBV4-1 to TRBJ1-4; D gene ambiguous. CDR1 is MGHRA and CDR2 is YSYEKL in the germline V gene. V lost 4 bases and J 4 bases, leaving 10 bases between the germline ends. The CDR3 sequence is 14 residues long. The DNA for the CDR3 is TGCGCCAGCAGCCGCGTGACGGATAATGAAAAACTGTTTTTT. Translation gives CASSRVTDNEKLFF.

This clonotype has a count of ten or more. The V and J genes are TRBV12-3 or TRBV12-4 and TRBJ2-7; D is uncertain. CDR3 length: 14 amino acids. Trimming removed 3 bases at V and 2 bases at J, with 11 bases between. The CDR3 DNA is TGTGCCAGCAGTTTCTTATCGGTTCCCTACGAGCAGTACTTC. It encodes CASSFLSVPYEQYF.

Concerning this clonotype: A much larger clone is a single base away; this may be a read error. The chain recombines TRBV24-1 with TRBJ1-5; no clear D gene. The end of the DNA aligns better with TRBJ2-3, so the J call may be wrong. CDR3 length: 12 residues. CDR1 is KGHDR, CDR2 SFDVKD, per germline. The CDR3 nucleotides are TGTGCCACCAGTGATTCCAATCAGCCCCAGTATTTT. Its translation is CATSDSNQPQYF.